Shown below are 26 T cell receptor beta chains from a single sample sequenced in a study of blood T cell repertoires in COVID-19. Method: immunoSEQ multiplex PCR; TCRdb's copy keeps in-frame clones and lacks some. This table holds roughly 200,000 clones, 86% found once. The sample comprised PBMCs or T cells enriched from blood (not recorded which). All receptors come from a middle-aged man with acute COVID-19.

The sample holds a few counts of this clone. The chain employs TRBV6-5 and TRBJ2-5, with a tentative D call TRBD2 (6 bases). This CDR3 has 14 amino acids. Deletions cut 10 bases from V and 4 bases from J, with 19 bases between. Germline CDR1 is MNHEY and CDR2 is SVGAGI. CDR3 sequence: CAIRRGGVRETQYF. The DNA of the CDR3 is TGTGCCATCCGGAGGGGAGGAGTCCGAGAGACCCAGTACTTC.

V and J are TRBV9 and TRBJ2-7, with 10 bases aligning to TRBD1. Germline CDR1 is SGDLS and CDR2 is YYNGEE. The CDR3 length is 15 residues. V gave up 1 base and J gave up 4 bases; unmatched junction bases: 5. The CDR3 region has the DNA TGTGCCAGCAGCGTAAGGGGGACAGGGGAGTACGAGCAGTACTTC. Its translation: CASSVRGTGEYEQYF.

The rearrangement uses TRBV6-1 and TRBJ2-7, with D possibly matching TRBD2 (7 bases). Between the trimmed V and J ends, which lost 2 bases and 8 bases, there was a span of 16 bases. This CDR3 is 14 amino acids long. Germline V gene data show CDR1 as MNHNS and CDR2 as SASEGT. The CDR3: CASSERPEGGKQYF. CDR3 in DNA: TGTGCCAGCAGTGAAAGGCCCGAGGGGGGGAAGCAGTACTTC.

Here the CDR3 reads CATRVSRGQGAIEAFF. The CDR3 DNA reads TGTGCCACCAGGGTTTCCAGAGGACAGGGGGCTATTGAAGCTTTCTTT. The chain is built from TRBV24-1 and TRBJ1-1, with TRBD1 matching over 11 bases. Germline V gives CDR1 KGHDR, CDR2 SFDVKD. The ends lost 7 bases at V and 7 bases at J; junction bases unmatched: 13. The CDR3 is 16 residues long.

This clone came up once. This chain links TRBV5-1 with TRBJ1-5, with a possible D match to TRBD1 (5 bases). Germline-derived CDR1 and CDR2 are SGHRS and YFSETQ. The CDR3 is 15 residues long. The V end was cut by 4 bases, the J end by 7 bases, with 18 bases between. The CDR3 nucleotides read TGCGCCAGCAGCGCAGATGGAGGGGTTAAGCAGCCCCAGCATTTT. Amino acid sequence: CASSADGGVKQPQHF.

This rearrangement joins TRBV5-8 to TRBJ1-2; D unclear. CDR3 length equals 10 residues. The germline CDR1 and CDR2 sequences are SGHTS and YDEGEE. Between the trimmed V and J ends, which lost 6 bases and 8 bases, there was a span of 8 bases. CDR3 amino acids: CASTGWGYTF. The CDR3 DNA is TGTGCCAGCACTGGCTGGGGCTACACCTTC. Filled out from reference TRBV5-8 and TRBJ1-2, the complete variable domain reads EAGVTQSPTHLIKTRGQQATLRCSPISGHTSVYWYQQALGLGLQFLLWYDEGEERNRGNFPPRFSGRQFPNYSSELNVNALELEDSALYLCASTGWGYTFGSGTRLTVV.

This chain uses TRBV5-1 with TRBJ2-2, with D possibly matching TRBD2 (6 bases). The CDR3 runs to 14 residues. V was clipped by 3 bases and J by 6 bases, with 12 bases between them. The germline gives CDR1 SGHRS, CDR2 YFSETQ. CDR3 in amino acids: CASSSEAGAGELFF. DNA of the CDR3: TGCGCCAGCAGCTCTGAAGCGGGTGCCGGGGAGCTGTTTTTT.

The CDR3 nucleotides are TGTGCCAGCAGCTCACAGCTGGGACAGGAAAACATTCAGTACTTC. Encoded protein: CASSSQLGQENIQYF. V and J are TRBV11-2 and TRBJ2-4, with TRBD1 matching 8 bases. Per the germline V gene, CDR1 is SGHAT and CDR2 is FQNNGV. V trimming: 4 bases; J trimming: 5 bases; junction bases outside the gene matches: 7. This CDR3 has 15 residues. The full variable domain, its missing parts supplied by reference TRBV11-2 and TRBJ2-4, is EAGVAQSPRYKIIEKRQSVAFWCNPISGHATLYWYQQILGQGPKLLIQFQNNGVVDDSQLPKDRFSAERLKGVDSTLKIQPAKLEDSAVYLCASSSQLGQENIQYFGAGTRLSVL.

The sample holds one count of this clone. The CDR3 bases are TGTGCCAGCAGCTTGTTGTGGCAGACTACCTACGAGCAGTACTTC. It translates to CASSLLWQTTYEQYF. The chain carries TRBV5-8 and TRBJ2-7; a possible D gene is TRBD2 (5 bases). In germline, CDR1 is SGHTS, CDR2 YDEGEE. V lost 1 base to trimming and J lost 2 bases, with 13 bases between them. The CDR3 is made up of 15 amino acids.

This clone occurred once. J is TRBJ1-6 and V is TRBV28; TRBD1 aligns across 10 bases. V lost 1 base, J lost 8 bases, and 2 bases stayed unmatched. The CDR3 sequence is 15 residues long. Looked up from germline, CDR1 is MDHEN and CDR2 is SYDVKM. CDR3 sequence reads: CASSLSGQGDSPLHF. The CDR3 DNA is TGTGCCAGCAGTTTATCCGGACAGGGGGATTCACCCCTCCACTTT.

The chain joins TRBV9 to TRBJ2-7; no firm D call. From germline, CDR1 is SGDLS and CDR2 YYNGEE. V lost 4 bases to trimming and J lost 2 bases, with 13 bases between them. The CDR3 has 14 amino acids. The CDR3 region is CASSILEDTYEQYF. The CDR3 DNA reads as TGTGCCAGCAGCATATTAGAGGATACCTACGAGCAGTACTTC.

The chain links TRBV28 to TRBJ1-5, with 11 bases that match TRBD1. This CDR3 region has 15 residues. V trimming: 7 bases; J trimming: 1 base; junction bases outside the gene matches: 3. Germline V gene data show CDR1 as MDHEN and CDR2 as SYDVKM. CDR3 residues: CASNGDRGSNQPQHF. CDR3 bases: TGTGCCAGCAATGGGGACAGGGGGAGCAATCAGCCCCAGCATTTT.

V gene TRBV18 combines with J gene TRBJ1-3, with a tentative D call TRBD1 (5 bases). V shed 2 bases and J shed 2 bases, with 13 bases lying between them. CDR1 and CDR2 (germline): KGHSH, LQKENI. The CDR3 loop spans 16 amino acids. The CDR3 here is CASSPAGPRAGNTIYF. The CDR3 DNA reads as TGTGCCAGCTCACCAGCGGGGCCTCGGGCTGGAAACACCATATATTTT. Full variable domain (remainder filled in from reference TRBV18 and TRBJ1-3): NAGVMQNPRHLVRRRGQEARLRCSPMKGHSHVYWYRQLPEEGLKFMVYLQKENIIDESGMPKERFSAEFPKEGPSILRIQQVVRGDSAAYFCASSPAGPRAGNTIYFGEGSWLTVV.

V usage is TRBV5-1 and J usage is TRBJ2-1; the D gene is possibly TRBD1 (5 bases). V was cut by 0 bases and J by 4 bases, with 8 bases left in between. CDR1 and CDR2 (germline): SGHRS, YFSETQ. The CDR3 loop spans 14 amino acids. This CDR3 reads CASSLGQTYNEQFF. The CDR3 DNA reads TGCGCCAGCAGCTTGGGACAGACATACAATGAGCAGTTCTTC.

This clone was recorded only once. The rearrangement links TRBV11-2 to TRBJ1-4; D possibly corresponds to TRBD1 (6 bases). This CDR3 region has 16 residues. Germline lookup yields CDR1 SGHAT and CDR2 FQNNGV. V lost 0 bases and J 3 bases, leaving 11 bases between the germline ends. As DNA, the CDR3 is TGTGCCAGCAGCTTAGAAGGACAGCGCCCTAATGAAAAACTGTTTTTT. It is translated as CASSLEGQRPNEKLFF.

This chain joins TRBV5-4 and TRBJ2-7, with D hard to call. The CDR3 contains 14 residues. The V gene lost 2 bases and the J gene lost 0 bases, with 9 bases spanning the gap. CDR1 is SGHNT, CDR2 YYREEE, per germline (reference sequence). The CDR3 here is CASSLDPSSYEQYF. DNA for the CDR3: TGTGCCAGCAGCTTAGATCCGAGCTCCTACGAGCAGTACTTC.

This chain joins TRBV30 and TRBJ2-3, with 7 bases matching TRBD2. The germline V gene has CDR1 GTSNPN and CDR2 SVGIG (reference sequence). The V gene end was trimmed by 3 bases and the J gene end by 5 bases; junction bases not matched to a gene: 8. CDR3 length: 14 amino acids. The CDR3 reads CAWSPGLGGDTQYF. In DNA form, the CDR3 reads TGTGCCTGGAGCCCCGGACTAGGAGGAGATACGCAGTATTTT.

This sequence joins TRBV9 and TRBJ2-1; D is perhaps TRBD2 (6 bases). Trimming left V 0 bases short and J 5 bases short, with 9 bases between. CDR1 and CDR2 (germline): SGDLS, YYNGEE. The CDR3 contains 14 residues. CDR3 sequence reads: CASSVGGIDNEQFF. The CDR3 bases are TGTGCCAGCAGCGTAGGCGGGATCGACAATGAGCAGTTCTTC.

This chain uses TRBV6-1 with TRBJ2-2, with TRBD2 as a possible D gene (5 bases). Trimming left V 2 bases short and J 7 bases short, with 14 bases between. This CDR3 has 15 residues. The germline gives CDR1 MNHNS, CDR2 SASEGT. The CDR3 region is CASSEWFLAVGELFF. CDR3 nucleotides: TGTGCCAGCAGTGAATGGTTTCTAGCCGTCGGGGAGCTGTTTTTT.

The chain has TRBV3-1 (or the pseudogene TRBV3-2) and TRBJ2-2, with 7 bases lining up with TRBD2. This CDR3 is built from 16 residues. The germline gives CDR1 LGHDT, CDR2 YNNKEL (reference sequence). V lost 7 bases, J lost 1 base, and 9 bases stayed unmatched. As DNA, the CDR3 is TGTGCCAGCATCCGATCGGGACTACAGAACACCGGGGAGCTGTTTTTT. Its protein is CASIRSGLQNTGELFF.

This chain uses TRBV20-1 with TRBJ2-1; a possible D gene is TRBD1 (8 bases). V was clipped by 4 bases and J by 10 bases, with 11 bases between them. Germline-derived CDR1 and CDR2 are DFQATT and SNEGSKA (reference sequence). The CDR3 totals 11 residues. CDR3 bases: TGCAGTGCTAAGCGGGACAGGGAGCAGTTCTTC. Protein: CSAKRDREQFF.

V gene TRBV5-6 combines with J gene TRBJ2-7, with D maybe TRBD2 (8 bases). The CDR3 is 16 amino acids. CDR1 is SGHDT and CDR2 is YYEEEE in the germline V gene. V lost 3 bases and J 4 bases, leaving 20 bases between the germline ends. CDR3 region: CASSSGSGTAAYEQYF. The CDR3 DNA reads as TGTGCCAGCAGCTCGGGTAGCGGGACAGCTGCTTACGAGCAGTACTTC.

The chain uses TRBV5-1 and TRBJ2-3, with D possibly being TRBD1 (6 bases). The length of the CDR3 is 13 residues. V shed 0 bases and J shed 6 bases, with 8 bases lying between them. Germline V gene lookup returns CDR1 SGHRS and CDR2 YFSETQ. The CDR3 loop reads CASSLGGPDTQYF. The CDR3 DNA sequence: TGCGCCAGCAGCTTGGGGGGGCCGGATACGCAGTATTTT.

V usage is TRBV9 and J usage is TRBJ2-7; 8 nucleotides align to TRBD2. The CDR3 contains 15 residues. The V and J ends lost 2 bases and 0 bases, in that order; junction bases with no gene match: 4. From germline, CDR1 is SGDLS and CDR2 YYNGEE. In nucleotides, the CDR3 is TGTGCCAGCAGCGTCAGCGGGGGCAGCTCCTACGAGCAGTACTTC. Encoded protein: CASSVSGGSSYEQYF.

This chain links TRBV6-5 with TRBJ2-3; 8 bases agree with TRBD2. V lost 8 bases, J lost 0 bases, and 7 bases stayed unmatched. Germline-derived CDR1 and CDR2 are MNHEY and SVGAGI. The CDR3 has 15 amino acids. The CDR3 DNA follows: TGTGCCAGCGGGTTCGGGGGGGGGAGCACAGATACGCAGTATTTT. Encoded protein: CASGFGGGSTDTQYF.

This chain uses TRBV28 with TRBJ1-2; possible D gene TRBD1, 6 bases. With 4 bases removed from V and 6 bases from J, the gap between germline ends came to 12 bases. The germline gives CDR1 MDHEN, CDR2 SYDVKM. The CDR3 extends over 13 amino acids. Here the CDR3 reads CASSSPTGDGYTF. CDR3 nucleotide sequence: TGTGCCAGCAGTTCCCCGACAGGAGATGGCTACACCTTC.